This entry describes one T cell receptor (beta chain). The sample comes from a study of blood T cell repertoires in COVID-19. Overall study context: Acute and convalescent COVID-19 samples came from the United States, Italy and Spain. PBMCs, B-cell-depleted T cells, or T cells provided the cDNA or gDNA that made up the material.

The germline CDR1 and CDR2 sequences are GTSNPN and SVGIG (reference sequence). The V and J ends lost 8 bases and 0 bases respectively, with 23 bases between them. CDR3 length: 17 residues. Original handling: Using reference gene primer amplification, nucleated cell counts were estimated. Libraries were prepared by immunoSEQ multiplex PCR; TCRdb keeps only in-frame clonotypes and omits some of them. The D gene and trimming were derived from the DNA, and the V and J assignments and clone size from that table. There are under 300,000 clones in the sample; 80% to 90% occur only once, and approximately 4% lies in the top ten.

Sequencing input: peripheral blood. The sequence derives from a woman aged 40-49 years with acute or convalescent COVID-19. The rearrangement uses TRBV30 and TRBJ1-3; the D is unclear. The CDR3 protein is CAAPVMLNSHSGNTIYF. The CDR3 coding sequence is TGTGCCGCCCCGGTTATGTTAAACAGCCACTCTGGAAACACCATATATTTT.